A single sample gave rise to the 25 T cell receptor beta chains below, sequenced in a study of blood T cells in healthy people across ages. Primed by a sample-barcoded 5' primer and a J-beta primer mix, a second PCR proceeded for about 7 to 12 cycles. TCRdb re-derived calls from the 5' RACE reads in MiXCR, one entry per CDR3 protein. The data contain roughly 1.9 million distinct CDR3 sequences, about 39% of them seen just once; the ten biggest clones take up roughly 23%. Sequenced: blood. The receptors shown here come from a human donor in good health.

The genes are TRBV5-1 and TRBJ2-2; 7 bases are a match to TRBD2. The length of the CDR3 is 15 residues. CDR1 SGHRS and CDR2 YFSETQ come from the germline V gene. Trimming removed 6 bases from V and 1 base from J; junction bases left unmatched: 6. This CDR3 reads CASIAGVMNTGELFF. The CDR3 DNA is TGCGCCAGCATTGCGGGGGTCATGAACACCGGGGAGCTGTTTTTT.

This chain connects TRBV20-1 to TRBJ1-3; possibly TRBD1 for D (5 bases). The CDR3 has 16 amino acids. In germline, CDR1 is DFQATT, CDR2 SNEGSKA (reference sequence). Trimming took off 0 bases at V and 0 bases at J, with 12 bases between the two ends. The CDR3 DNA follows: TGCAGTGCTAGAGATCCGGGGCCACTCTCTGGAAACACCATATATTTT. As protein: CSARDPGPLSGNTIYF.

The chain uses TRBV27 and TRBJ2-7, with D tentatively TRBD1 or TRBD2 (5 bases each). The DNA end favors TRBJ2-5, so the J call may be wrong. Germline values: CDR1 MNHEY, CDR2 SMNVEV (reference sequence). CDR3 length: 13 residues. As DNA, the CDR3 is TGTGCCAGCTATTCCCGAGGGGCAGAGACCCAGTACTTC. This encodes CASYSRGAETQYF.

The genes are TRBV20-1 and TRBJ2-6; perhaps D is TRBD1 or TRBD2 (5 bases each). This CDR3 is 15 amino acids long. From germline, CDR1 is DFQATT and CDR2 SNEGSKA (reference sequence). V was pared by 6 bases and J by 0 bases, with 12 bases between. The CDR3 region has the DNA TGCAGTGCCCGGAGTGGGGGCTCTGGGGCCAACGTCCTGACTTTC. It yields the protein CSARSGGSGANVLTF.

V usage is TRBV5-1 and J usage is TRBJ1-2; D unresolved. Germline V gene lookup returns CDR1 SGHRS and CDR2 YFSETQ. V was shortened by 0 bases and J by 3 bases, with 6 bases between the two germline ends. This CDR3 is 13 amino acids long. The CDR3 sequence: CASSLDVYYGYTF. The CDR3 DNA reads as TGCGCCAGCAGCTTGGACGTCTACTATGGCTACACCTTC.

This clonotype appeared a few times. V is TRBV7-3 and J is TRBJ2-4; maybe TRBD2 (7 bases). Germline loops: CDR1 SGHTA, CDR2 FQGTGA. The CDR3 has 15 amino acids. Between the trimmed V and J ends, which lost 2 bases and 5 bases, there was a span of 13 bases. The CDR3 DNA sequence: TGTGCCAGCAGCTTAGGGGGGGCTAACCAAAACATTCAGTACTTC. This gives the protein CASSLGGANQNIQYF.

The chain is built from TRBV20-1 and TRBJ1-1; possible D gene TRBD1, 6 bases. Trimming removed 1 base at V and 6 bases at J, with 9 bases between. The CDR3 totals 12 residues. Germline assignment: CDR1 DFQATT and CDR2 SNEGSKA (reference sequence). CDR3 residues: CSARVRQAEAFF. The CDR3 bases are TGCAGTGCTAGAGTTAGACAGGCTGAAGCTTTCTTT.

The chain carries TRBV20-1 and TRBJ1-1, with TRBD1 matching 8 bases. The CDR3 totals 10 residues. The trim removed 7 bases at V and 7 bases at J, leaving 2 bases unmatched. CDR1 DFQATT and CDR2 SNEGSKA come from the germline V gene (reference sequence). CDR3 sequence reads: CSVDRVEAFF. As DNA, the CDR3 is TGCAGTGTGGACAGGGTTGAAGCTTTCTTT.

Note on this clonotype: A much larger clone differs by one base, so this may be a read error. The V and J genes are TRBV29-1 and TRBJ2-1; 11 nucleotides line up with TRBD2. Germline lookup yields CDR1 SQVTM and CDR2 ANQGSEA. The CDR3 is made up of 17 amino acids. For the CDR3, the DNA is TGCAGCGTTGAACTAGCGGGGGGAAGCAGCTCCTACAGTGAGCAGTTCTTC. Translating gives CSVELAGGSSSYSEQFF.

On this clonotype itself: At one boundary the junction diverges from the germline segment, which might be a read error. The chain combines TRBV25-1 with TRBJ2-6; D possibly corresponds to TRBD1 (6 bases). The CDR3 loop spans 15 amino acids. CDR1 is MGHDK, CDR2 SYGVNS, per germline. The CDR3, as DNA: TGTGCCAGCAGTCGGGCAGGGGCTGGGGCCAACGTCCGGACTTTC. This encodes CASSRAGAGANVRTF.

This clonotype showed up just a few times. The genes are TRBV27 and TRBJ2-4; a possible D gene is TRBD2 (5 bases). The CDR3 totals 16 residues. V lost 5 bases, J lost 8 bases, and 22 bases lay in between. Germline CDR1 is MNHEY and CDR2 is SMNVEV (reference sequence). In DNA, the CDR3 is TGTGCCAGCAGTCCATACCCTAGTGAGAGGCGGGACATTCAGTACTTC. Translation gives CASSPYPSERRDIQYF.

The chain joins TRBV24-1 to TRBJ1-2; D is uncertain. The V end was cut by 9 bases, the J end by 6 bases, with 16 bases between. This CDR3 is 13 amino acids long. Germline V gene lookup returns CDR1 KGHDR and CDR2 SFDVKD. The CDR3 nucleotides read TGTGCCACCTCATTAGGAGGGAGGGATGGCTACACCTTC. Encoded protein: CATSLGGRDGYTF.

This clonotype was counted a few times. This rearrangement joins TRBV29-1 to TRBJ2-1; the match to TRBD2 covers 10 bases. This CDR3 has 15 residues. The V gene's germline CDR1 is SQVTM and CDR2 ANQGSEA. J gave up 4 bases and V 4 bases, and 7 bases lay outside the gene matches. The CDR3 here is CSVVSSGGGYNEQFF. CDR3 DNA sequence: TGCAGCGTTGTTTCTAGCGGGGGAGGATACAATGAGCAGTTCTTC.

A few counts support this clonotype. This sequence joins TRBV28 and TRBJ1-2; possible D gene TRBD1, 6 bases. The CDR3 has 13 residues. CDR1 is MDHEN, CDR2 SYDVKM, per germline. The germline V and J ends were trimmed by 4 bases and 7 bases, with 13 bases remaining between them. CDR3 sequence reads: CASSSTGIRGYTF. In DNA, the CDR3 is TGTGCCAGCAGTTCAACAGGGATTCGTGGCTACACCTTC.

This clonotype came up a few times. This rearrangement joins TRBV20-1 to TRBJ1-1; D unresolved. The CDR3 has 13 residues. V gave up 4 bases and J gave up 4 bases, with 13 bases separating them. Germline values: CDR1 DFQATT, CDR2 SNEGSKA (reference sequence). CDR3 sequence reads: CSATDGFGTEAFF. The DNA of the CDR3 is TGCAGTGCTACCGACGGATTTGGCACTGAAGCTTTCTTT.

The chain employs TRBV6-1 and TRBJ1-2, with 8 bases fitting TRBD1. The CDR3 is made up of 18 amino acids. V gave up 6 bases and J gave up 0 bases; unmatched junction bases: 15. Germline CDR1 reads MNHNS; CDR2 reads SASEGT. Written as DNA, the CDR3 is TGTGCCAGCAGCCTGGGACAGGAGTACCCCACGACTAACTATGGCTACACCTTC. It translates to CASSLGQEYPTTNYGYTF.

The V call is TRBV7-2, the J call TRBJ2-1; 15 nucleotides agree with TRBD2. CDR3 length: 18 amino acids. Looked up from germline, CDR1 is SGHTA and CDR2 is FQGNSA. The junction had 9 bases not matched to a gene; V was cut back by 5 bases and J by 4 bases. The CDR3 region is CASSMPGTSGGLYNEQFF. DNA of the CDR3: TGTGCCAGCAGCATGCCCGGGACTAGCGGGGGGCTATACAATGAGCAGTTCTTC.

This sequence joins TRBV7-9 and TRBJ1-2; no clear D gene. V was shortened by 5 bases and J by 4 bases, with 11 bases between the two germline ends. The CDR3 is 13 residues long. Germline CDR1 is SEHNR and CDR2 is FQNEAQ (reference sequence). Here the CDR3 DNA reads TGTGCCAGCAGCCAAACAGCGAGCTATGGCTACACCTTC. Translating gives CASSQTASYGYTF.

V gene TRBV20-1 combines with J gene TRBJ1-1, with D maybe TRBD1 (6 bases). The CDR3 is 14 amino acids. V lost 6 bases, J lost 6 bases, and 20 bases lay in between. The germline gives CDR1 DFQATT, CDR2 SNEGSKA (reference sequence). The CDR3 reads CSAPDFTGLPEAFF. The CDR3 DNA reads as TGCAGTGCGCCAGACTTTACAGGGCTCCCTGAAGCTTTCTTT.

V gene TRBV11-2 combines with J gene TRBJ2-7; D gene ambiguous. This CDR3 has 14 amino acids. Between the trimmed V and J ends, which lost 5 bases and 3 bases, there was a span of 14 bases. Per the germline V gene, CDR1 is SGHAT and CDR2 is FQNNGV. The CDR3 spells CASSPLMAYYEQYF. CDR3 in DNA: TGTGCCAGCAGCCCCCTTATGGCGTACTACGAGCAGTACTTC.

V is TRBV7-8 and J is TRBJ2-4; 9 bases fit TRBD1. With 2 bases clipped from V and 13 bases from J, the junction kept 18 bases outside the gene matches. Germline-derived CDR1 and CDR2 are SGHVS and FQNEAQ. The CDR3 covers 17 residues. DNA of the CDR3: TGTGCCAGCAGCTTAACCACGGTGGGACAGGGCCTAGGGGAGCAGTACTTC. Translation: CASSLTTVGQGLGEQYF.

The chain uses TRBV6-1 and TRBJ1-6; perhaps TRBD1 as D (5 bases). The CDR3 covers 15 residues. Germline CDR1 reads MNHNS; CDR2 reads SASEGT. Between the trimmed V and J ends, which lost 5 bases and 9 bases, there was a span of 17 bases. Written as DNA, the CDR3 is TGTGCCAGCAGTCAGACGACAGACGGCGGTTCACCCCTCCACTTT. It encodes CASSQTTDGGSPLHF.

The chain recombines TRBV10-3 with TRBJ2-5, with 10 bases lining up with TRBD2. There are 17 residues in the CDR3. Germline V gene data show CDR1 as ENHRY and CDR2 as SYGVKD. V lost 3 bases to trimming and J lost 2 bases; unmatched junction nucleotides: 9. CDR3 nucleotide sequence: TGTGCCATCAGTGAATGGCTAGCGGGGGCTAAACAAGAGACCCAGTACTTC. Translating it yields CAISEWLAGAKQETQYF.

This clonotype was counted a few times. V is TRBV20-1 and J is TRBJ1-6, with D possibly TRBD1 on 5 matching bases. Germline CDR1 and CDR2: DFQATT and SNEGSKA (reference sequence). The CDR3 consists of 14 residues. V was shortened by 3 bases and J by 10 bases, with 16 bases between the two germline ends. The CDR3 reads CSASRRGERSPLHF. Written as DNA, the CDR3 is TGCAGTGCTAGCCGGAGGGGAGAGCGGTCACCCCTCCACTTT.

This clonotype was observed a handful of times. V is TRBV9 and J is TRBJ2-7, with D maybe TRBD1 (6 bases). The CDR3 loop spans 14 amino acids. Trimming left V 0 bases short and J 2 bases short, with 9 bases between. Germline V gene lookup returns CDR1 SGDLS and CDR2 YYNGEE. The CDR3 DNA is TGTGCCAGCAGCGTAGATGGGGGCCCCTACGAGCAGTACTTC. This encodes CASSVDGGPYEQYF.